This T cell receptor (beta chain) was identified in a study of T cells in localized non-small cell lung cancer. The CDR3 has 12 residues. CDR1 is GTSNPN and CDR2 is SVGIG in the germline V gene (reference sequence). V was cut by 5 bases and J by 1 base, with 9 bases left in between. The protocol was immunoSEQ multiplex PCR, while the TCRdb copy is restricted to in-frame clones and leaves out a portion. The data contain tens of thousands of clones, approximately 90% of them seen just once; the ten biggest clones take up approximately 2%. Comment on this clone: The antigen remains undetermined.

General study results and limits: Within adjacent lung there appeared a median around 57 of the top 100 tumor clones.

V and J are TRBV30 and TRBJ2-7; D uncertain. This TCR derives from an older female donor with stage I lung adenocarcinoma. The sample was peripheral blood, taken before any cancer treatment. The CDR3 nucleotides read TGTGCCTGGGGCCACAGTTCCTACGAGCAGTACTTC. Its translation: CAWGHSSYEQYF.